This T cell receptor beta chain comes out of a study of cytomegalovirus exposure and HLA in healthy donors. There are a few counts of this clone. The PCR contained 60 Vbeta and 13 Jbeta primers. TCRdb's copy holds only in-frame clones and misses some; the assay was immunoSEQ multiplex PCR. The sample yields approximately 190,000 clones, roughly 80% seen once. The CDR3 has 14 residues. The germline gives CDR1 SGHVS, CDR2 FNYEAQ. The germline V and J ends were trimmed by 5 bases and 0 bases, with 10 bases remaining between them. The source is a woman under 30 in good health and CMV-seronegative. The chain employs TRBV7-6 and TRBJ1-1; D unclear. Sequencing was carried out using PBMCs. CDR3 loop: CASSPRELNTEAFF. CDR3 bases: TGTGCCAGCAGCCCCCGTGAGCTGAACACTGAAGCTTTCTTT.